This T cell receptor beta chain originates from a study of cytomegalovirus exposure and HLA in healthy donors. Study-level points and caveats: Exclusion as indistinguishable affected some V segments, including TRBV6-2 and TRBV6-3.

This clone was counted a single time. Its antigen is not identified. The CDR3 runs 16 residues. The germline gives CDR1 SGHAT, CDR2 FQNNGV. V shed 1 base and J 2 bases; nucleotides not matched to a gene: 4. The primer mix had 60 Vbeta and 13 Jbeta primers. Here immunoSEQ multiplex PCR was the method, and the copy in TCRdb shows in-frame clones only, minus some. The sample has over 100,000 clones, 81% seen once. This chain joins TRBV11-2 and TRBJ2-3, with 9 bases identical to TRBD2. The origin of this receptor is a young woman in good health and CMV-seronegative. The sample taken for sequencing was PBMCs. CDR3 sequence: CASSLGAGGFTDTQYF. The CDR3 DNA reads as TGTGCCAGCAGCTTAGGAGCGGGAGGATTCACAGATACGCAGTATTTT.